These 29 T cell receptor beta chains originate from one sample sequenced in a study of T cell responses to AZD1222 COVID-19 vaccine. Here immunoSEQ multiplex PCR was the method, and the copy in TCRdb shows in-frame clones only, minus some. The table lists some 190,000 clones, around nine tenths of them singletons. The material sequenced was peripheral blood, taken on day 0 of AZD1222 vaccination. The receptors stem from an adult in good health.

The rearrangement uses TRBV19 and TRBJ2-1; tentatively, D is TRBD2 (6 bases). Between the trimmed V and J ends, which lost 7 bases and 8 bases, there was a span of 9 bases. The CDR3 has 11 amino acids. Germline CDR1 LNHDA, CDR2 SQIVND (reference sequence). The CDR3 protein is CASTGGYEQFF. In DNA form, the CDR3 reads TGTGCCAGTACCGGGGGATATGAGCAGTTCTTC.

The chain joins TRBV2 to TRBJ2-2; TRBD1 matches 7 bases. CDR1 and CDR2 from the germline V gene are SNHLY and FYNNEI. The CDR3 is 15 residues long. The V and J ends lost 5 bases and 4 bases, in that order; junction bases with no gene match: 7. CDR3 sequence reads: CASSPWTGLTGELFF. The CDR3 DNA follows: TGTGCCAGCAGTCCTTGGACAGGTCTCACCGGGGAGCTGTTTTTT. The full variable domain, completed using reference TRBV2 and TRBJ2-2, is EPEVTQTPSHQVTQMGQEVILRCVPISNHLYFYWYRQILGQKVEFLVSFYNNEISEKSEIFDDQFSVERPDGSNFTLKIRSTKLEDSAMYFCASSPWTGLTGELFFGEGSRLTVL.

V usage is TRBV6-5 and J usage is TRBJ2-3; D unclear. The CDR3 length is 11 residues. V lost 5 bases and J lost 6, with 6 bases in between. The V gene's germline CDR1 is MNHEY and CDR2 SVGAGI. CDR3 nucleotide sequence: TGTGCCAGCAGTCAAAGGGATACGCAGTATTTT. Amino acids: CASSQRDTQYF.

This clone was counted only a few times. This chain uses TRBV4-2 with TRBJ2-2; no clear D gene. The CDR3 loop spans 14 amino acids. CDR1 LGHNA and CDR2 YNFKEQ come from the germline V gene. Trimming removed 0 bases at V and 7 bases at J, with 9 bases between. The CDR3 nucleotides read TGTGCCAGCAGCCAAGATCTGAATAACGGGGAGCTGTTTTTT. Protein product: CASSQDLNNGELFF.

This clone was counted once. The chain carries TRBV24-1 and TRBJ2-1; D is unresolved. The V gene's germline CDR1 is KGHDR and CDR2 SFDVKD. V lost 0 bases and J lost 5, with 16 bases in between. The CDR3 has 17 amino acids. CDR3 bases: TGTGCCACCAGTGATTTGCGATTTGGGGAATTCCACAATGAGCAGTTCTTC. This encodes CATSDLRFGEFHNEQFF.

The V call is TRBV6-5, the J call TRBJ1-5; no definite D call. In germline, CDR1 is MNHEY, CDR2 SVGAGI. The ends were cut back, 5 bases at V and 3 bases at J, with 14 bases in the middle. The CDR3 sequence is 15 residues long. The CDR3, as DNA: TGTGCCAGCAGTCCGCGCCAGAATTCCAATCAGCCCCAGCATTTT. Translation gives CASSPRQNSNQPQHF.

The genes are TRBV4-1 and TRBJ2-1; D remains unclear. Germline V gene sequence: CDR1 MGHRA, CDR2 YSYEKL. V lost 0 bases, J lost 8 bases, and 8 bases lay in between. CDR3 length: 13 amino acids. The CDR3 region is CASSQELSHEQFF. The DNA for the CDR3 is TGCGCCAGCAGCCAAGAATTGAGCCATGAGCAGTTCTTC.

The chain uses TRBV5-8 and TRBJ2-7, with 8 bases aligning to TRBD1. The CDR3 is 14 amino acids. V gave up 2 bases and J gave up 3 bases; unmatched junction bases: 4. Germline-derived CDR1 and CDR2 are SGHTS and YDEGEE. The CDR3 sequence: CASSLGQGFYEQYF. In nucleotides, the CDR3 is TGTGCCAGCAGCTTAGGACAGGGATTCTACGAGCAGTACTTC.

The chain carries TRBV6-5 and TRBJ2-2; D is perhaps TRBD1 or TRBD2 (5 bases each). CDR1 and CDR2 (germline): MNHEY, SVGAGI. CDR3 length equals 16 residues. V was shortened by 2 bases and J by 2 bases, with 12 bases between the two germline ends. CDR3 protein: CASSYSRDANTGELFF. The CDR3 nucleotides are TGTGCCAGCAGTTACAGCAGGGACGCCAACACCGGGGAGCTGTTTTTT.

V is TRBV4-3 and J is TRBJ2-1; the D is unclear. This CDR3 has 16 residues. Trimming removed 0 bases from V and 3 bases from J, with 12 bases in between. CDR1 LGHNA and CDR2 YSLEER come from the germline V gene. CDR3: CASSQDRSGFYNEQFF. The CDR3 DNA reads TGCGCCAGCAGCCAAGATCGCTCCGGCTTCTACAATGAGCAGTTCTTC.

The gene calls are TRBV2 and TRBJ2-5; 7 positions match TRBD2. Germline CDR1 reads SNHLY; CDR2 reads FYNNEI. The CDR3 sequence is 15 residues long. J was trimmed by 5 bases and V by 3 bases; bases with no gene match: 9. The CDR3 nucleotides read TGTGCCAGCAGTGAGTGGGGGGGATCGACGGAGACCCAGTACTTC. Translating it yields CASSEWGGSTETQYF.

The V call is TRBV7-2, the J call TRBJ2-5; D may be TRBD1 or TRBD2 (5 bases each). CDR1 SGHTA and CDR2 FQGNSA come from the germline V gene. The V gene lost 6 bases and the J gene lost 5 bases, with 19 bases spanning the gap. This CDR3 contains 15 residues. The CDR3 nucleotides read TGTGCCAGCAGTGCTAAGACGGGGCGATGGGAGACCCAGTACTTC. Translated: CASSAKTGRWETQYF.

The genes are TRBV6-5 and TRBJ1-2; D is ambiguous. The CDR3 has 10 residues. The V gene lost 2 bases and the J gene lost 6 bases, with 1 base spanning the gap. The germline V gene has CDR1 MNHEY and CDR2 SVGAGI. CDR3 residues: CASSYNGYTF. CDR3 coding DNA: TGTGCCAGCAGTTACAATGGCTACACCTTC.

V gene TRBV28 combines with J gene TRBJ1-6, with D perhaps matching TRBD1 (6 bases). Germline assignment: CDR1 MDHEN and CDR2 SYDVKM. CDR3 length equals 17 residues. V was pared by 2 bases and J by 6 bases, with 17 bases between. The CDR3 here is CASSLRIGTGSNSPLHF. CDR3 in DNA: TGTGCCAGCAGTTTAAGGATCGGAACAGGGTCTAATTCACCCCTCCACTTT.

The V call is TRBV6-1, the J call TRBJ2-7; D may correspond to TRBD1 or TRBD2 (6 bases each). The CDR3 covers 15 residues. Germline V lookup: CDR1 MNHNS, CDR2 SASEGT. V gave up 1 base and J gave up 3 bases, with 13 bases separating them. The CDR3 coding sequence is TGTGCCAGCAGTGAAGAGGGGGGCCCAAGCTACGAGCAGTACTTC. It encodes CASSEEGGPSYEQYF.

The chain combines TRBV6-5 with TRBJ2-7, with D possibly being TRBD1 (5 bases). Trimming stripped 2 bases from V and 6 bases from J, with 14 bases between. Germline assignment: CDR1 MNHEY and CDR2 SVGAGI. This CDR3 contains 14 residues. For the CDR3, the DNA is TGTGCCAGCAGTTACCTAACTGAAACAGGCGAGCAGTACTTC. Protein: CASSYLTETGEQYF.

The genes are TRBV19 and TRBJ2-2; TRBD1 aligns across 8 bases. Germline V gene lookup returns CDR1 LNHDA and CDR2 SQIVND (reference sequence). V lost 10 bases and J lost 4; bases outside the gene matches: 5. This CDR3 region has 13 residues. CDR3 in amino acids: CATRTGSTGELFF. In nucleotides, the CDR3 is TGTGCCACAAGGACAGGGAGCACCGGGGAGCTGTTTTTT.

The chain combines TRBV5-1 with TRBJ2-3; 9 bases fit TRBD1. Trimming at V came to 4 bases and at J to 0 bases, leaving 3 bases not matched to a gene. From germline, CDR1 is SGHRS and CDR2 YFSETQ. The CDR3 sequence is 15 residues long. For the CDR3, the DNA is TGCGCCAGCAGCCAAGGGACAGGGAGCACAGATACGCAGTATTTT. Amino acids: CASSQGTGSTDTQYF. The whole variable domain, remainder taken from reference TRBV5-1 and TRBJ2-3, is KAGVTQTPRYLIKTRGQQVTLSCSPISGHRSVSWYQQTPGQGLQFLFEYFSETQRNKGNFPGRFSGRQFSNSRSEMNVSTLELGDSALYLCASSQGTGSTDTQYFGPGTRLTVL.

The V call is TRBV15, the J call TRBJ2-4; D is perhaps TRBD1 (5 bases). The germline CDR1 and CDR2 sequences are LNHNV and YYDKDF (reference sequence). Between the trimmed V and J ends, which lost 0 bases and 5 bases, there was a span of 20 bases. This CDR3 has 18 amino acids. CDR3 sequence (DNA): TGTGCCACCAGCAGAGATCGGTCCCGACAGCCAAGTGAAAACATTCAGTACTTC. It yields the protein CATSRDRSRQPSENIQYF.

The chain employs TRBV30 and TRBJ2-7; 7 bases are shared with TRBD2. Germline CDR1 GTSNPN, CDR2 SVGIG (reference sequence). V shed 3 bases and J 5 bases; nucleotides not matched to a gene: 7. This CDR3 has 13 residues. Written as DNA, the CDR3 is TGTGCCTGGAGCACATCGGGGGGAGACGAGCAGTACTTC. It yields the protein CAWSTSGGDEQYF.

This sequence joins TRBV6-2 or TRBV6-3 and TRBJ2-2; D is possibly TRBD2 (5 bases). Germline V CDR1 and CDR2: MNHEY, SVGEGT. The V end was cut by 4 bases, the J end by 8 bases, with 14 bases between. This CDR3 contains 14 residues. Written as DNA, the CDR3 is TGTGCCAGCAGTTTAGACTATACATCTGGGGAGCTGTTTTTT. It encodes CASSLDYTSGELFF.

The V gene is TRBV2, the J gene TRBJ2-2, with TRBD1 identical over 9 bases. V lost 3 bases to trimming and J lost 4 bases; unmatched junction nucleotides: 3. The V gene's germline CDR1 is SNHLY and CDR2 FYNNEI. This CDR3 contains 15 residues. CDR3 region: CASSEGDRVTGELFF. CDR3 nucleotides: TGTGCCAGCAGTGAGGGGGACAGGGTCACCGGGGAGCTGTTTTTT. Full variable domain (outside the CDR3, taken from reference TRBV2 and TRBJ2-2): EPEVTQTPSHQVTQMGQEVILRCVPISNHLYFYWYRQILGQKVEFLVSFYNNEISEKSEIFDDQFSVERPDGSNFTLKIRSTKLEDSAMYFCASSEGDRVTGELFFGEGSRLTVL.

CDR3 sequence: CASSKVWTGQGGWTF. Written as DNA, the CDR3 is TGTGCCAGCAGCAAAGTATGGACAGGACAGGGAGGTTGGACCTTC. The chain employs TRBV21-1 and TRBJ1-2; the table's D call, TRBD1, was not checked against the DNA. TRBV21-1 is assigned pseudogene status. This CDR3 region has 15 residues.

V is TRBV3-1 (or the pseudogene TRBV3-2) and J is TRBJ2-7; D not certain. The CDR3 spans 12 residues. Germline values: CDR1 LGHDT, CDR2 YNNKEL (reference sequence). Trimming took off 3 bases at V and 6 bases at J, with 9 bases between the two ends. In DNA, the CDR3 is TGTGCCAGCAGCCATCGGTTCTCCGAGCAGTACTTC. It specifies CASSHRFSEQYF.

CDR3 DNA sequence: TGCGCCAGCAGCCAAGAAAGGGGGACATTTGGCTACACCTTC. Translation: CASSQERGTFGYTF. The V gene is TRBV4-1, the J gene TRBJ1-2, with TRBD1 as a possible D gene (6 bases). Trimming removed 0 bases from V and 7 bases from J, with 12 bases in between. Germline loops: CDR1 MGHRA, CDR2 YSYEKL. The CDR3 is 14 residues long.

This clone has more than one count but fewer than ten. This chain's CDR3 is CASSVAQSTGELFF. CDR3 nucleotides: TGTGCCAGCAGCGTAGCTCAGAGCACCGGGGAGCTGTTTTTT. J is TRBJ2-2 and V is TRBV9; D ambiguous. The germline V gene encodes CDR1 SGDLS and CDR2 YYNGEE. This CDR3 region has 14 residues. The germline V and J ends were trimmed by 0 bases and 4 bases, with 7 bases remaining between them.

CDR3 DNA: TGCGCCAGCAGCCGGGACAGCTTAGCTGGAAACACCATATATTTT. This encodes CASSRDSLAGNTIYF. The chain uses TRBV4-3 and TRBJ1-3; 7 positions agree with TRBD1. J was trimmed by 2 bases and V by 4 bases; bases with no gene match: 5. CDR1 is LGHNA and CDR2 is YSLEER in the germline V gene. The CDR3 length is 15 residues.

V is TRBV7-6 and J is TRBJ1-2, with a weak D call TRBD1 (6 bases). The germline V gene encodes CDR1 SGHVS and CDR2 FNYEAQ. With 5 bases removed from V and 7 bases from J, the gap between germline ends came to 17 bases. CDR3 length: 14 amino acids. CDR3 region: CASSPASGAVGYTF. As DNA, the CDR3 is TGTGCCAGCAGCCCAGCGTCAGGGGCGGTTGGCTACACCTTC.

The chain carries TRBV5-1 and TRBJ2-3, with no clear D. The CDR3 is made up of 17 amino acids. Germline lookup yields CDR1 SGHRS and CDR2 YFSETQ. V lost 0 bases and J lost 1, with 15 bases in between. CDR3 in DNA: TGCGCCAGCAGCTTGGTTGACAAGACCCTTGGCACAGATACGCAGTATTTT. It yields the protein CASSLVDKTLGTDTQYF.